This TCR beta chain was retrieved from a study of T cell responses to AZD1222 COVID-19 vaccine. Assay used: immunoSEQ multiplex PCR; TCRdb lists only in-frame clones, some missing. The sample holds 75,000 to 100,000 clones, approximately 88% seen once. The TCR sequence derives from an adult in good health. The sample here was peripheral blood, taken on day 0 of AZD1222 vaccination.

The CDR3 protein is CASSLIAGGFGNEQFF. CDR3 in DNA: TGTGCCAGCAGCCTTATAGCGGGAGGATTCGGCAATGAGCAGTTCTTC. The chain carries TRBV3-1 (or the pseudogene TRBV3-2) and TRBJ2-1; 10 bases match TRBD2. Germline V CDR1 and CDR2: LGHDT, YNNKEL (reference sequence). The CDR3 loop spans 16 amino acids. The V and J ends lost 4 bases and 6 bases, in that order; junction bases with no gene match: 9.